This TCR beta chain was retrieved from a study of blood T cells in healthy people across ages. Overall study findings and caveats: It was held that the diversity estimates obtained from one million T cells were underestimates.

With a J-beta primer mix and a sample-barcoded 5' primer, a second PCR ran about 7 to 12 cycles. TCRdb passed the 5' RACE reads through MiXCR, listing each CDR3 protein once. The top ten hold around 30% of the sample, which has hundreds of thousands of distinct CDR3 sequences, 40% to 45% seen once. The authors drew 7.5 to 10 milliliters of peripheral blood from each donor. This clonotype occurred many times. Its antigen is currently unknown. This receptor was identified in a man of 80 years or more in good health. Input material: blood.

CDR3 coding DNA: TGTGCCAGCAGTTTGGGACAGGGTACGCAGTATTTT. As protein: CASSLGQGTQYF. The rearrangement joins TRBV28 to TRBJ2-3; 9 nucleotides line up with TRBD1. V lost 3 bases and J lost 8; bases outside the gene matches: 0. The CDR3 runs to 12 residues. Germline V gives CDR1 MDHEN, CDR2 SYDVKM.